The T cell receptor beta chain under discussion was sequenced for a study of blood T cell repertoires in COVID-19. Ages ranged from about 18 to 90 years, with residence in about two dozen US areas. Germline trimming cut 4 bases from V and 2 bases from J; bases unmatched to any gene: 3. Germline V CDR1 and CDR2: LGHDT, YNNKEL (reference sequence). The CDR3 length is 14 residues. This clone appeared a single time. The table came from immunoSEQ multiplex PCR; TCRdb's copy has only in-frame clones and leaves some out. The sample lists 140,000 or so clones; 87% were seen once. The chain recombines TRBV3-1 (or the pseudogene TRBV3-2) with TRBJ2-3, with 7 positions matching TRBD2. Sequencing was done on a sample of PBMCs or T cells enriched from blood (not recorded which). The receptor's source is a man aged 55 to 69 who had recovered from COVID-19. Written as DNA, the CDR3 is TGTGCCAGCAGCCTCCTAGCGGCCACAGATACGCAGTATTTT. Its translation is CASSLLAATDTQYF.